This T cell receptor beta chain was sequenced during a study of cytotoxic CD8 clonotypes in ibrutinib-treated CLL. TCRdb's table, derived via immunoSEQ multiplex PCR, lists solely in-frame clones and lacks some. Among about 92,000 clones listed, approximately 77% were seen once. The V gene's germline CDR1 is SGDLS and CDR2 YYNGEE. V gave up 9 bases and J gave up 10 bases; unmatched junction bases: 12. CDR3 length equals 13 residues. Study findings and constraints: The times at which samples were taken varied between sustained-remission and progressing patients. Circulating CD8+ T-cell counts were tracked by baseline clonality, which exceeded that of age-matched healthy donors.

This clone appeared once. The antigen remains undetermined. Library input was around 2 micrograms of DNA from cryopreserved PBMCs. V and J are TRBV9 and TRBJ1-4; TRBD1 aligns across 7 bases. The receptor comes from a human donor with chronic lymphocytic leukemia. The material was PBMCs, obtained after 24 months of ibrutinib treatment. This CDR3 reads CAIRPREGAKLFF. In DNA, the CDR3 is TGTGCCATAAGACCCAGGGAGGGGGCAAAACTGTTTTTT.